Following are 20 T cell receptor beta chains from one sample sequenced in a study of blood T cell repertoires in COVID-19. The table came from immunoSEQ multiplex PCR; TCRdb's copy has only in-frame clones and leaves some out. The sample shows roughly 250,000 clones, around four fifths of them seen only once. The sample was peripheral blood. These receptors were collected from a middle-aged man with acute or convalescent COVID-19.

The chain joins TRBV11-2 to TRBJ2-1; TRBD1 agrees at 7 bases. The CDR3 is made up of 12 amino acids. V was pared by 5 bases and J by 12 bases, with 7 bases of the junction left unmatched. In germline, CDR1 is SGHAT, CDR2 FQNNGV. The CDR3 DNA sequence: TGTGCCAGCAGCCGCACAGGGGCAGGGCAGTTCTTC. Its protein product is CASSRTGAGQFF.

This clone was seen a few times. The genes are TRBV13 and TRBJ1-5; 8 nucleotides align to TRBD1. The CDR3 runs to 14 residues. Trimming at V came to 5 bases and at J to 4 bases, leaving 4 bases not matched to a gene. Germline V gene data show CDR1 as PRHDT and CDR2 as FYEKMQ (reference sequence). The CDR3 DNA reads TGTGCCAGCAGCAAACGGACAGGGAATCAGCCCCAGCATTTT. Translating gives CASSKRTGNQPQHF.

This chain uses TRBV6-6 with TRBJ1-6; 11 bases fit TRBD1. CDR3 length: 14 amino acids. CDR1 is MNHNY, CDR2 SVGAGI, per germline (reference sequence). Germline trimming cut 10 bases from V and 9 bases from J; bases unmatched to any gene: 8. Here the CDR3 reads CATLDRGLGSPLHF. The CDR3 DNA reads as TGTGCCACTTTGGACAGGGGGCTGGGTTCACCCCTCCACTTT.

This clone is a singleton in its sample. V and J are TRBV11-3 and TRBJ2-3; TRBD2 matches at 12 bases. CDR3 length: 17 residues. The V segment lost 5 bases and the J segment 4 bases; nucleotides outside the gene matches: 10. Germline CDR1 SGHNT, CDR2 YENEEA. The CDR3 protein is CASSVRTSGESADTQYF. The CDR3, as DNA: TGTGCCAGCAGCGTAAGGACTAGCGGGGAATCGGCAGATACGCAGTATTTT.

J is TRBJ2-5 and V is TRBV18; D unclear. V lost 3 bases, J lost 2 bases, and 16 bases lay in between. The CDR3 totals 16 residues. Germline CDR1 KGHSH, CDR2 LQKENI. CDR3 protein: CASSPLEAPLQETQYF. As DNA, the CDR3 is TGTGCCAGCTCACCCCTTGAAGCGCCTTTACAAGAGACCCAGTACTTC.

This sequence joins TRBV18 and TRBJ1-1; D is unclear. Germline-derived CDR1 and CDR2 are KGHSH and LQKENI. Trimming took off 2 bases at V and 1 base at J, with 8 bases between the two ends. This CDR3 comprises 14 residues. The DNA for the CDR3 is TGTGCCAGCTCACCAGCCGGGAGGAACACTGAAGCTTTCTTT. This encodes CASSPAGRNTEAFF. The whole variable domain, filled in from reference TRBV18 and TRBJ1-1, reads NAGVMQNPRHLVRRRGQEARLRCSPMKGHSHVYWYRQLPEEGLKFMVYLQKENIIDESGMPKERFSAEFPKEGPSILRIQQVVRGDSAAYFCASSPAGRNTEAFFGQGTRLTVV.

The chain has TRBV11-2 and TRBJ1-1; unclear D gene. The CDR3 totals 12 residues. CDR1 is SGHAT and CDR2 is FQNNGV in the germline V gene. V was trimmed by 1 base and J by 6 bases, leaving 6 bases between them. The CDR3 region is CASSLGRAEAFF. Written as DNA, the CDR3 is TGTGCCAGCAGCTTAGGGAGGGCTGAAGCTTTCTTT.

J is TRBJ2-7 and V is TRBV21-1; TRBD1, as called in the table, went unchecked against the DNA. TRBV21-1 is marked as a pseudogene. The CDR3 loop spans 13 amino acids. The DNA for the CDR3 is TGTGCCAGCAGCAGGGGGACAGGCTACGAGCAGTACTTC. It encodes CASSRGTGYEQYF.

V gene TRBV29-1 combines with J gene TRBJ2-4, with 10 positions matching TRBD2. In germline, CDR1 is SQVTM, CDR2 ANQGSEA. J was trimmed by 8 bases and V by 0 bases; bases with no gene match: 7. CDR3 length: 15 amino acids. CDR3 in amino acids: CSVEDLASGSDIQYF. The CDR3 coding sequence is TGCAGCGTTGAAGATCTTGCTAGCGGGAGCGACATTCAGTACTTC.

This chain uses TRBV12-3 or TRBV12-4 with TRBJ2-1; 7 bases are a match to TRBD2. The CDR3 runs 13 residues. J was trimmed by 8 bases and V by 8 bases; bases with no gene match: 9. CDR3 DNA: TGTGCCAGCCTGGGGGGAGGGGCGGATGAGCAGTTCTTC. Translating it yields CASLGGGADEQFF.

The gene calls are TRBV6-5 and TRBJ1-1; unclear D gene. V lost 6 bases and J lost 0, with 11 bases in between. The CDR3 has 14 residues. Per germline, CDR1 MNHEY and CDR2 SVGAGI. CDR3: CASSRGRVNTEAFF. The CDR3 region has the DNA TGTGCCAGCAGCCGAGGGAGGGTGAACACTGAAGCTTTCTTT.

The rearrangement joins TRBV2 to TRBJ1-2; D may be TRBD1 (5 bases). CDR1 and CDR2 (germline): SNHLY, FYNNEI. The CDR3 sequence is 13 residues long. V was clipped by 6 bases and J by 4 bases, with 12 bases between them. CDR3 coding DNA: TGTGCCAGCAGGGGGCAAACGGCCTATGGCTACACCTTC. Translating gives CASRGQTAYGYTF.

The rearrangement links TRBV7-9 to TRBJ1-2; the D gene is possibly TRBD1 (6 bases). Germline CDR1 SEHNR, CDR2 FQNEAQ (reference sequence). Trimming pared 5 bases from V and 4 bases from J, leaving 14 bases between. This CDR3 is built from 14 residues. Here the CDR3 reads CASSPGQSGYGYTF. The CDR3 DNA is TGTGCCAGCAGCCCTGGACAGTCTGGCTATGGCTACACCTTC.

The rearrangement uses TRBV29-1 and TRBJ2-4; tentatively, D is TRBD2 (7 bases). The CDR3 runs 15 residues. V lost 4 bases and J lost 3, with 16 bases in between. Germline V lookup: CDR1 SQVTM, CDR2 ANQGSEA. This chain's CDR3 is CSVGGGGHYKNIQYF. The CDR3 coding sequence is TGCAGCGTTGGAGGGGGGGGACATTACAAAAACATTCAGTACTTC.

The rearrangement links TRBV5-1 to TRBJ2-2; a weak D match, TRBD1 (6 bases). Germline loops: CDR1 SGHRS, CDR2 YFSETQ. The ends were cut back, 2 bases at V and 4 bases at J, with 9 bases in the middle. The CDR3 has 14 residues. CDR3 sequence reads: CASSFGQTTGELFF. The CDR3 coding sequence is TGCGCCAGCAGCTTCGGACAGACCACCGGGGAGCTGTTTTTT.

This clone was counted a few times. The V and J genes are TRBV4-1 and TRBJ1-2; TRBD1 matches 8 bases. With V trimmed by 4 bases and J by 8 bases, 9 bases remained unmatched. The CDR3 sequence is 14 residues long. Germline CDR1 MGHRA, CDR2 YSYEKL. The CDR3 nucleotides are TGCGCCAGCAGCCTTTTGACAGGGGAGGGGGGCTACACCTTC. Amino acid sequence: CASSLLTGEGGYTF.

This rearrangement joins TRBV2 to TRBJ1-6, with a weak D call TRBD1 (5 bases). The ends were cut back, 0 bases at V and 10 bases at J, with 13 bases in the middle. This CDR3 contains 15 residues. The germline V gene encodes CDR1 SNHLY and CDR2 FYNNEI. The CDR3 region has the DNA TGTGCCAGCAGTGAAGCAAGGGGAGGCCGATCACCCCTCCACTTT. Residues: CASSEARGGRSPLHF.

The V and J genes are TRBV7-8 and TRBJ1-6; possible D gene TRBD1, 6 bases. Trimming took off 2 bases at V and 9 bases at J, with 8 bases between the two ends. The germline CDR1 and CDR2 sequences are SGHVS and FQNEAQ. The CDR3 has 13 amino acids. CDR3 protein: CASSLIQGSPLHF. The DNA of the CDR3 is TGTGCCAGCAGCTTAATACAGGGTTCACCCCTCCACTTT.

This chain links TRBV6-5 with TRBJ2-6; unclear D gene. The ends were cut back, 7 bases at V and 3 bases at J, with 7 bases in the middle. This CDR3 is 13 amino acids long. Germline CDR1 is MNHEY and CDR2 is SVGAGI. The CDR3 nucleotides are TGTGCCAGCACCTCTGTTGGGGCCAACGTCCTGACTTTC. Translated, it gives CASTSVGANVLTF.

This rearrangement joins TRBV20-1 to TRBJ1-1; D unclear. This CDR3 has 10 residues. V lost 6 bases to trimming and J lost 5 bases, with 7 bases between them. Germline V gene lookup returns CDR1 DFQATT and CDR2 SNEGSKA (reference sequence). CDR3: CSAGGTEAFF. Here the CDR3 DNA reads TGCAGTGCGGGAGGGACTGAAGCTTTCTTT.